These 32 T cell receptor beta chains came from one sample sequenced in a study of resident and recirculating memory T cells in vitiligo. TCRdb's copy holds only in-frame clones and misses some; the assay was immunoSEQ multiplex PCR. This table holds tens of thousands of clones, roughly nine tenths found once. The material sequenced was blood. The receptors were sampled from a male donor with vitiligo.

The CDR3 region has the DNA TGTGCCAGTGGACCGGGCAGGGGGCGGTTCGGCACCGGGGAGCTGTTTTTT. Translated: CASGPGRGRFGTGELFF. The chain is built from TRBV19 and TRBJ2-2, with TRBD1 identical over 8 bases. Germline CDR1 reads LNHDA; CDR2 reads SQIVND (reference sequence). The CDR3 contains 17 residues. Unmatched junction bases numbered 15, after V lost 8 bases and J lost 4 bases.

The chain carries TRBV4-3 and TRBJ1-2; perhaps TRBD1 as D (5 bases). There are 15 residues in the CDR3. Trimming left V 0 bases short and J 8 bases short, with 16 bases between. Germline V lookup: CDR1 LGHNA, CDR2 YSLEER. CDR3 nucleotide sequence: TGCGCCAGCAGCCAAGACGGTAGTGGGGCCGCCGGCTACACCTTC. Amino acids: CASSQDGSGAAGYTF.

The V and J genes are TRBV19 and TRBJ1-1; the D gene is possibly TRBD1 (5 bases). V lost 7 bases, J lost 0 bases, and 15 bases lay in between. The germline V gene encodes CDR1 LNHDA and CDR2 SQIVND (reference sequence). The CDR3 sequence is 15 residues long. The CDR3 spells CASIRGGNMNTEAFF. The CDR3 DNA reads TGTGCCAGTATCCGGGGGGGTAATATGAACACTGAAGCTTTCTTT.

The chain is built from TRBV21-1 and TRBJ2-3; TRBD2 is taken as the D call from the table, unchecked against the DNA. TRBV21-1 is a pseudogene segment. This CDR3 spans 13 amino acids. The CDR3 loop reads CASSQIPRDTQYF. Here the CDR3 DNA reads TGTGCCAGCAGTCAGATCCCGCGGGATACGCAGTATTTT.

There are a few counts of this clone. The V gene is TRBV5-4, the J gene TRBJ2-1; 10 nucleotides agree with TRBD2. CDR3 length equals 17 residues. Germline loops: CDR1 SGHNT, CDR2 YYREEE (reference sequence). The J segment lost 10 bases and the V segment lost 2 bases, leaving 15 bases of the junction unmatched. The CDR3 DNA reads TGTGCCAGCAGCTTCCTTACTAGCGGGGACCCCCCCTCGGAGCAGTTCTTC. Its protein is CASSFLTSGDPPSEQFF.

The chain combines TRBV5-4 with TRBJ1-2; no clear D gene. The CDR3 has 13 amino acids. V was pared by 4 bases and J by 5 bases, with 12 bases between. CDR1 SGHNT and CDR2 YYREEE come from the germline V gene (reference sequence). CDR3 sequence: CASSVERTYGYTF. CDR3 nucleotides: TGTGCCAGCAGCGTGGAGCGCACTTATGGCTACACCTTC.

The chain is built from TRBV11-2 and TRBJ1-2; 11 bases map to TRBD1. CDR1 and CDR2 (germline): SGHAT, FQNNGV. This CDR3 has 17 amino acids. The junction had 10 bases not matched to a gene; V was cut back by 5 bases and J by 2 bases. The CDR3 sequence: CASSPVGQGDKNYGYTF. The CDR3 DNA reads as TGTGCCAGCAGCCCTGTGGGACAGGGGGATAAGAACTATGGCTACACCTTC.

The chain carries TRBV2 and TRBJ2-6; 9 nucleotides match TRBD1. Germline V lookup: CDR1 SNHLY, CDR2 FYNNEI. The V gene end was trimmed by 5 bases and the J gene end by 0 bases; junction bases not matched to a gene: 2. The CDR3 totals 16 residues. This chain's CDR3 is CASSLTGGSGANVLTF. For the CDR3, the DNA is TGTGCCAGCAGTTTGACAGGGGGCTCTGGGGCCAACGTCCTGACTTTC.

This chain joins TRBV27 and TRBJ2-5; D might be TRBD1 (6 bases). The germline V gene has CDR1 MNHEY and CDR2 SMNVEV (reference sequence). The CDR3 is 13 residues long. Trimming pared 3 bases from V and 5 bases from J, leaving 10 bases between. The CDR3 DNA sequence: TGTGCCAGCAGTTTCAGGGGCTGGGAGACCCAGTACTTC. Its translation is CASSFRGWETQYF.

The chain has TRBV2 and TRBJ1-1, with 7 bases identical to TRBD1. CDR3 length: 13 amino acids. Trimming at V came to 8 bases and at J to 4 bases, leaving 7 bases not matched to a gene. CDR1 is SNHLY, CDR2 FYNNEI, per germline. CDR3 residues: CASLQTGFTEAFF. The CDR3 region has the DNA TGTGCCAGCCTACAGACAGGGTTCACTGAAGCTTTCTTT. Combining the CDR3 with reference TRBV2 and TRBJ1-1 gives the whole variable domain EPEVTQTPSHQVTQMGQEVILRCVPISNHLYFYWYRQILGQKVEFLVSFYNNEISEKSEIFDDQFSVERPDGSNFTLKIRSTKLEDSAMYFCASLQTGFTEAFFGQGTRLTVV.

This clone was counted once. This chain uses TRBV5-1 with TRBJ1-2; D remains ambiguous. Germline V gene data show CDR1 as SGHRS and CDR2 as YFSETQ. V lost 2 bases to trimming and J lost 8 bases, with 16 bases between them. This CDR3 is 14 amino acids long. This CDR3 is CASSLEKNSGGYTF. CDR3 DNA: TGCGCCAGCAGCTTAGAAAAAAACAGCGGGGGCTACACCTTC.

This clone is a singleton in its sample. The CDR3 bases are TGTGCCAGCAGTCAAAGCACCGGGACAGCTACGAAGCAGTACTTC. It yields the protein CASSQSTGTATKQYF. The gene calls are TRBV6-5 and TRBJ2-7, with 7 bases aligning to TRBD1. Losses at the gene ends were 5 bases for V and 8 bases for J; bases not matched to a gene: 15. CDR1 and CDR2 from the germline V gene are MNHEY and SVGAGI. This CDR3 has 15 amino acids.

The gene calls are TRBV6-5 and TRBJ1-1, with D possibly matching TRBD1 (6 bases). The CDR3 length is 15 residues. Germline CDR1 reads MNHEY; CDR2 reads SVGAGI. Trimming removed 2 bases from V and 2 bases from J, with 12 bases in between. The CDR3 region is CASSYRGQLNTEAFF. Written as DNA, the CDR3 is TGTGCCAGCAGTTACCGTGGACAGTTAAACACTGAAGCTTTCTTT.

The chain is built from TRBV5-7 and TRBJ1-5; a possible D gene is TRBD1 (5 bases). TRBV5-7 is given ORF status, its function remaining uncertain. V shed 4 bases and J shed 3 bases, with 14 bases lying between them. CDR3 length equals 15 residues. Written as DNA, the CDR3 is TGTGCCAGCAGCGTTGGGGGGGAGCTCAATCAGCCCCAGCATTTT. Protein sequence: CASSVGGELNQPQHF.

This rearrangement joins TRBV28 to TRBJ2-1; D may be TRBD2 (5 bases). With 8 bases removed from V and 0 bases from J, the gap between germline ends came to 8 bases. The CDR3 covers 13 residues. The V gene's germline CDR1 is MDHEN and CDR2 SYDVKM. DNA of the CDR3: TGTGCCAGCCTAGGGAGCTCCTACAATGAGCAGTTCTTC. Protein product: CASLGSSYNEQFF. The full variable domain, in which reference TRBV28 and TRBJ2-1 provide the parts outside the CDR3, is DVKVTQSSRYLVKRTGEKVFLECVQDMDHENMFWYRQDPGLGLRLIYFSYDVKMKEKGDIPEGYSVSREKKERFSLILESASTNQTSMYLCASLGSSYNEQFFGPGTRLTVL.

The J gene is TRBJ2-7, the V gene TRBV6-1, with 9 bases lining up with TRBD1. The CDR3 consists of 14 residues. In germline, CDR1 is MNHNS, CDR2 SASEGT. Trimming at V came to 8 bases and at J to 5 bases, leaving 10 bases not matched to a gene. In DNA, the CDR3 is TGTGCCAGCTCAACCGGGACAGGGTTCAACGAGCAGTACTTC. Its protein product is CASSTGTGFNEQYF.

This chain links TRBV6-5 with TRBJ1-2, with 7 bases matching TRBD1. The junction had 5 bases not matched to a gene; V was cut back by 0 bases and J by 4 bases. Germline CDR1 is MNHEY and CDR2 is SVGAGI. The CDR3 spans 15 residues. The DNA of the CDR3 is TGTGCCAGCAGTTACTCGAGACAGGGACTCTATGGCTACACCTTC. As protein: CASSYSRQGLYGYTF.

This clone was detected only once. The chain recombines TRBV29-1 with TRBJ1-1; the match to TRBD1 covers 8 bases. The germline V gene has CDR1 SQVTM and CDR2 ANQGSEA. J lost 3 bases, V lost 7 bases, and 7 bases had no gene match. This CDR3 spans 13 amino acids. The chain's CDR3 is CSAPGGADTEAFF. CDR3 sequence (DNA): TGCAGCGCCCCAGGGGGCGCAGACACTGAAGCTTTCTTT.

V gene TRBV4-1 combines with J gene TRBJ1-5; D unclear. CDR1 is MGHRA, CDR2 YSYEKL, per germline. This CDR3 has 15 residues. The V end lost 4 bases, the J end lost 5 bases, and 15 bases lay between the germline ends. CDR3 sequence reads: CASSPHGITDQPQHF. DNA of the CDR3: TGCGCCAGCAGCCCCCATGGTATCACAGATCAGCCCCAGCATTTT.

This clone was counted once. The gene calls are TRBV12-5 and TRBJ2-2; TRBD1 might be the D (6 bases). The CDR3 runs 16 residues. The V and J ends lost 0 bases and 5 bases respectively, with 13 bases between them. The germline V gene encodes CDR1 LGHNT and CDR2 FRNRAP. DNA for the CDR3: TGTGCTAGTGGTTTGGTACTGACAGGCTTAACCGGGGAGCTGTTTTTT. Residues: CASGLVLTGLTGELFF.

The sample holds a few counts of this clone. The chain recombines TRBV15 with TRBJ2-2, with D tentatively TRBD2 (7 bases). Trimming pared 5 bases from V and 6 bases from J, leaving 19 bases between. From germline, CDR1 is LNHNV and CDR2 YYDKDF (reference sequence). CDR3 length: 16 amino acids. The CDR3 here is CATSPNEGGEAGELFF. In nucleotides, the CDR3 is TGTGCCACCAGCCCGAACGAGGGGGGGGAGGCCGGGGAGCTGTTTTTT.

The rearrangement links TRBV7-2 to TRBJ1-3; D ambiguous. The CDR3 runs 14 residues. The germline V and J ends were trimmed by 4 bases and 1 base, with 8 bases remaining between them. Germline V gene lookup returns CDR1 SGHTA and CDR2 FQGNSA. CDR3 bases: TGTGCCAGCAGCTCTCAGACATCTGGAAACACCATATATTTT. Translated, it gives CASSSQTSGNTIYF.

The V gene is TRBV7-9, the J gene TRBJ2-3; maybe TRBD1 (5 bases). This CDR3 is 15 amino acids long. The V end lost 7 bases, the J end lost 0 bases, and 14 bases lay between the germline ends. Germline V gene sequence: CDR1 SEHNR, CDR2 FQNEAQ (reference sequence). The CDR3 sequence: CASITGTQSTDTQYF. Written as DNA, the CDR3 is TGTGCCAGCATCACAGGTACACAGAGCACAGATACGCAGTATTTT. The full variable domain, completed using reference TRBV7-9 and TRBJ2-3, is DTGVSQNPRHKITKRGQNVTFRCDPISEHNRLYWYRQTLGQGPEFLTYFQNEAQLEKSRLLSDRFSAERPKGSFSTLEIQRTEQGDSAMYLCASITGTQSTDTQYFGPGTRLTVL.

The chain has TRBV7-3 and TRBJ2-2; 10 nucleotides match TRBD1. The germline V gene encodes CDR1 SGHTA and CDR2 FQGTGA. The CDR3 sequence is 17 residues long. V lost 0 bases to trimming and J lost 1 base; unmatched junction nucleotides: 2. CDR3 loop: CASSLTRDRGNTGELFF. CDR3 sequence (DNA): TGTGCCAGCAGCTTAACCCGGGACAGGGGGAACACCGGGGAGCTGTTTTTT.

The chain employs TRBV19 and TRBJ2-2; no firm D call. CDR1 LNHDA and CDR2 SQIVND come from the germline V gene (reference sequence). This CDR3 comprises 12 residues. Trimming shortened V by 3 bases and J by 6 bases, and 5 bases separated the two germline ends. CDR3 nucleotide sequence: TGTGCCAGTAGTATGAGGTCCGGGGAGCTGTTTTTT. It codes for CASSMRSGELFF.

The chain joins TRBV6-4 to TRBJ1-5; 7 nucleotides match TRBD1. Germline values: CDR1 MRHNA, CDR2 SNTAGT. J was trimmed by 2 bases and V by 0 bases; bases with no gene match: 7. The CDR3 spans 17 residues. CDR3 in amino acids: CASSDSRNRGGNQPQHF. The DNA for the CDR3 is TGTGCCAGCAGTGACTCTCGAAACAGGGGTGGCAATCAGCCCCAGCATTTT.

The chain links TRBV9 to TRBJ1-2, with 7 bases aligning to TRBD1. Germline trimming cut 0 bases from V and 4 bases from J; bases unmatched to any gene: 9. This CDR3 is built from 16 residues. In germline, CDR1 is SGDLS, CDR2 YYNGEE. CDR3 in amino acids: CASSVGEGGAAYGYTF. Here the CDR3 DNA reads TGTGCCAGCAGCGTAGGTGAAGGGGGCGCAGCCTATGGCTACACCTTC.

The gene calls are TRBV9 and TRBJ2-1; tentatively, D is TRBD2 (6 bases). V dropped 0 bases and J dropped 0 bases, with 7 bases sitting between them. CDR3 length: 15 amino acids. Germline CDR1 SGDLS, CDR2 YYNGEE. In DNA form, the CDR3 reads TGTGCCAGCAGCGTAGCGGGGGACTCCTACAATGAGCAGTTCTTC. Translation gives CASSVAGDSYNEQFF.

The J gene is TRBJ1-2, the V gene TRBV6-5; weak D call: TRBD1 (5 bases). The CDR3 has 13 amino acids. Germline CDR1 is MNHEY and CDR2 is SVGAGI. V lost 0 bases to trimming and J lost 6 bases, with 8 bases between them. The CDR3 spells CASSYSGVNGYTF. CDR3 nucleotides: TGTGCCAGCAGTTACTCAGGGGTGAATGGCTACACCTTC.

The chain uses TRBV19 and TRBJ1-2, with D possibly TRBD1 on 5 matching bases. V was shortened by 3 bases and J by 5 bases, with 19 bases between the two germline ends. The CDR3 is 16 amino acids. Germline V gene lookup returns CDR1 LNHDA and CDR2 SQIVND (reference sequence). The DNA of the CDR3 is TGTGCCAGTAGTATGAACAGGAAAAATGGGATATATGGCTACACCTTC. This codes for CASSMNRKNGIYGYTF.

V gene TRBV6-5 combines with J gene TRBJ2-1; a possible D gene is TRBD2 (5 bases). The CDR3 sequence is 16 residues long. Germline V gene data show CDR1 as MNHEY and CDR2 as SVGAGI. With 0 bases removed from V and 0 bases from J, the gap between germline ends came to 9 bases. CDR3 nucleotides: TGTGCCAGCAGTTACTCTAGCGCTAGCTCCTACAATGAGCAGTTCTTC. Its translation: CASSYSSASSYNEQFF.

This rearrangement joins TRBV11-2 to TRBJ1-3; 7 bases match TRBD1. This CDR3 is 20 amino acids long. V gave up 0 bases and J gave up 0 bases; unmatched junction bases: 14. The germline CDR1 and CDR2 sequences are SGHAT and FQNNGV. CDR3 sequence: CASSLETGTVTKSSGNTIYF. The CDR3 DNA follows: TGTGCCAGCAGCTTAGAAACCGGGACAGTAACTAAGAGCTCTGGAAACACCATATATTTT.